This T cell receptor beta chain was documented in a study of T-cell memory formation after mild COVID-19 (dated by TCRdb to about 2021). For context, the study as a whole: Most TCR sequence clusters were specific to one of the two donors. In a couple of donors, T-cell clones that expanded and contracted after mild COVID-19 were tracked by sequencing TCRalpha and TCRbeta repertoires over time. Two young, previously healthy adult volunteers made up the cohort, one male and one female.

Trimming takes 2 bases off V and 6 bases off J; junction bases not matched to a gene: 11. From the cysteine up to the phenylalanine, the CDR3 has a length of 16 residues. The only DNA kept is the CDR3, 48 bases in frame from the first base. The germline V gene specifies MGHRA as CDR1 and YSYEKL as CDR2. This clonotype has a handful of counts. The target of this receptor is not known. Base qualities are not recorded, but no much larger clone differs from it by a single base. For sequencing, an Illumina NovaSeq 6000 was employed. Using 5'RACE with constant-segment primers, TCRalpha and TCRbeta cDNA libraries were constructed, with sample barcodes and unique molecular identifiers added in the process. Trizol reagent was used to extract RNA from every sample. Libraries were amplified in two PCR steps, with a second sample barcode and Illumina TruSeq adapters added in the second step. Sequencing of the libraries was done on an Illumina NovaSeq, producing 2 x 150 bp paired-end reads. In the source study's methods: Demultiplexing of reads and collapsing into UMI-guided consensus sequences were performed with migec v1.2.7. Using mixcr v2.1.11, UMI consensuses were aligned to TRA and TRB V and J templates and then assembled into clonotypes. Clonotypes were classified as expanded or contracted when called significant by both edgeR and NoisET, with noise models trained on biological replicates. For edgeR calls, a false discovery rate-adjusted p below 0.01 and a log2 fold-change threshold of 1 were applied. As an exploratory analysis of dynamics, PCA with hierarchical clustering was applied to max-normalized trajectories of the 1000 most abundant clonotypes. Separately sequenced CD4+ and CD8+ repertoires were used to assign the CD4 or CD8 phenotype of responding clones. Starting from the raw public reads, TCRdb applied fastp trimming at Q25, assembled clones with MiXCR and retained in-frame beta chains. When rows share a CDR3 protein, they turn into one entry using the most common DNA and genes. TCRdb's processing, not the authors' own work, is the source of the V and J calls. The sample yields fewer than 250,000 distinct CDR3 sequences; around 30% were counted once. Jointly, the top ten make up 9.5% to 12% of the sample.

The investigation overall reported the following: Contracting CD4+ clones were found mainly in CM and EM memory subsets, while CD8+ clones were enriched in EMRA. Only a couple of mild cases were covered by the study, and larger cohorts that include severe cases with pre-infection samples were considered necessary. Balanced CD4/CD8 phenotypes were observed for clones contracting from day 15 to 85, whereas a bias towards CD4+ was observed for a second wave of clones expanding from day 15 to 37. Some responding clones were found in pre-infection memory, which suggests that pre-existing cross-reactive memory T cells took part in the SARS-CoV-2 response. SARS-CoV-2 specificity of the second-wave clones peaking on day 37 was not confirmed.

Ficoll-Paque density gradient centrifugation was the method used to isolate PBMCs. Recombination linked TRBV4-1 to TRBJ2-7; the junction holds 9 bases that match TRBD2. This sequence was found in an adult woman who had mild COVID-19 (a few samples of this study predate the infection). The sample titles of this study are shuffled in the database, so cell type and time point are left out; the donor was told from shared clones. Sequences were obtained from PBMCs or a T cell subset sorted from them (not recorded which). The CDR3 region has the sequence CASSQPGTSREGEQYF. The sequenced DNA: TGCGCCAGCAGCCAACCCGGGACTAGCAGAGAGGGCGAGCAGTACTTC.